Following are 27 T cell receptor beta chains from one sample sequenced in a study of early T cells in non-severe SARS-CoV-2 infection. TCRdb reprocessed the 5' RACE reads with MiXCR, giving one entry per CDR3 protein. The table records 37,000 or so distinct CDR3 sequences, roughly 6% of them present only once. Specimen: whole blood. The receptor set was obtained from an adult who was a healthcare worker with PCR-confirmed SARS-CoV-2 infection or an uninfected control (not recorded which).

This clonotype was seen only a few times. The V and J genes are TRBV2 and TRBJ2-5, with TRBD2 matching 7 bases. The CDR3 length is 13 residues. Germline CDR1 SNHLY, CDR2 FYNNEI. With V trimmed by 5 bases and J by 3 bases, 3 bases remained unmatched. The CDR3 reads CASSTSGKETQYF. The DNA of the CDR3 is TGTGCCAGCAGTACCAGCGGGAAAGAGACCCAGTACTTC.

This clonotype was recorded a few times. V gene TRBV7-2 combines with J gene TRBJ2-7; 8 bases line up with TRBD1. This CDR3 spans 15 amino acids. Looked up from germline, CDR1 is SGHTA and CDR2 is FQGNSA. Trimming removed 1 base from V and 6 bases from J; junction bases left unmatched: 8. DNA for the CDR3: TGTGCCAGCAGCTTAGGTCCCGGACAGGGTCGCGAGCAGTACTTC. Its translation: CASSLGPGQGREQYF. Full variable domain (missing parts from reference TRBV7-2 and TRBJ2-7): GAGVSQSPSNKVTEKGKDVELRCDPISGHTALYWYRQSLGQGLEFLIYFQGNSAPDKSGLPSDRFSAERTGGSVSTLTIQRTQQEDSAVYLCASSLGPGQGREQYFGPGTRLTVT.

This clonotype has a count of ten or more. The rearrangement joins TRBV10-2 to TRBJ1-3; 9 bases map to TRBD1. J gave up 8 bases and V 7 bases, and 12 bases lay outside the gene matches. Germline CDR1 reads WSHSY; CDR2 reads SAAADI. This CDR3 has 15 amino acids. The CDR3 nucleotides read TGCGCCAGCACAGAGGGGGACAGGGAGGCCGACACCATATATTTT. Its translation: CASTEGDREADTIYF.

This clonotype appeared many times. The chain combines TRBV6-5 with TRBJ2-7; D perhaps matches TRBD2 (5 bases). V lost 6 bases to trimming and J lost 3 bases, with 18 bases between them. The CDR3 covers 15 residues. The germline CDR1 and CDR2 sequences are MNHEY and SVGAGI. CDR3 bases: TGTGCCAGCAGGCCCACTTCTACCGCGGGCTACGAGCAGTACTTC. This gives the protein CASRPTSTAGYEQYF.

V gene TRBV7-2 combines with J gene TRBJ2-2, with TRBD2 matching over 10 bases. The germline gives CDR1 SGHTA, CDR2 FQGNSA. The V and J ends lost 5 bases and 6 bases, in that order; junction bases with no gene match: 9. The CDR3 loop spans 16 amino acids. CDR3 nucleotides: TGTGCCAGCAGCCCGACTAGCGGGTTGGTCGCCGGGGAGCTGTTTTTT. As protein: CASSPTSGLVAGELFF.

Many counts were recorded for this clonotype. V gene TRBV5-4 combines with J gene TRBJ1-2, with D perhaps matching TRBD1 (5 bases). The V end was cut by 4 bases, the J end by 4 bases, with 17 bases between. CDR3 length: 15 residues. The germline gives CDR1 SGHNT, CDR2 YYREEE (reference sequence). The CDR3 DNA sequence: TGTGCCAGCAGCACCTCATCCGGGACGGCCTATGGCTACACCTTC. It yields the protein CASSTSSGTAYGYTF.

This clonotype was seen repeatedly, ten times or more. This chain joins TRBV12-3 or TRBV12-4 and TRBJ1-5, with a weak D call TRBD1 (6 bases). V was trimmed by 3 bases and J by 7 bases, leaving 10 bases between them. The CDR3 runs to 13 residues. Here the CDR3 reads CASSFSGGQPQHF. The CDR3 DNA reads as TGTGCCAGCAGTTTCAGCGGGGGCCAGCCCCAGCATTTT.

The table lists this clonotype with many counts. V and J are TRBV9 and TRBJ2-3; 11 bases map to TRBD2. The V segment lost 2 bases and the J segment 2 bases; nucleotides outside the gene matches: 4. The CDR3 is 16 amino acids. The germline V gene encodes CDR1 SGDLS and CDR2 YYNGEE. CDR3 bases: TGTGCCAGCAGCGTTAGCGGGAGGGGTTTCACAGATACGCAGTATTTT. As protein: CASSVSGRGFTDTQYF.

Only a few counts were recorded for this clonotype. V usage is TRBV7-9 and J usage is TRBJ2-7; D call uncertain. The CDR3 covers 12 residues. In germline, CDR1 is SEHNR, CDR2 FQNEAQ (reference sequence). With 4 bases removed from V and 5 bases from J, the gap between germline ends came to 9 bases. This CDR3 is CASSWEGHEQYF. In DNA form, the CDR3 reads TGTGCCAGCAGCTGGGAAGGGCACGAGCAGTACTTC.

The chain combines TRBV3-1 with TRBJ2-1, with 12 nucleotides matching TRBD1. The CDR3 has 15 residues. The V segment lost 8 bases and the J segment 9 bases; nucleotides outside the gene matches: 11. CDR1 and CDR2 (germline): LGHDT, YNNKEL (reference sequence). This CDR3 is CASGYRDRGRGEQFF. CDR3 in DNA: TGTGCCAGCGGATACCGGGACAGGGGGCGAGGTGAGCAGTTCTTC.

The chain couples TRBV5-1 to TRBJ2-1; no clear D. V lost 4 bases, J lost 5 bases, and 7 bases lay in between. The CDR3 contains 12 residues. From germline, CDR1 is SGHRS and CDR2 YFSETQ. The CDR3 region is CASSTSDNEQFF. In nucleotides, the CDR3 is TGCGCCAGCAGCACGTCGGACAATGAGCAGTTCTTC. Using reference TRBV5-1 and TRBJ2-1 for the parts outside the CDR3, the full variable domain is KAGVTQTPRYLIKTRGQQVTLSCSPISGHRSVSWYQQTPGQGLQFLFEYFSETQRNKGNFPGRFSGRQFSNSRSEMNVSTLELGDSALYLCASSTSDNEQFFGPGTRLTVL.

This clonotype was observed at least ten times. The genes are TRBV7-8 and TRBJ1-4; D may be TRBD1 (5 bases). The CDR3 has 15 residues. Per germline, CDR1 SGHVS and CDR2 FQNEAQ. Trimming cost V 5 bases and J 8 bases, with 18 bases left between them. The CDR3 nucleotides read TGTGCCAGCAGCCCGGCACGTCTAAGGGGAGAAAAACTGTTTTTT. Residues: CASSPARLRGEKLFF.

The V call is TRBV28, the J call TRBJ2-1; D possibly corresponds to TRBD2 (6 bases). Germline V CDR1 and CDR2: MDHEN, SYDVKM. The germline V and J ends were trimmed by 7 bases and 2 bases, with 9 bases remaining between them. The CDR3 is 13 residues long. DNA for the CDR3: TGTGCCAGCACGGGAGCCCCCTACAATGAGCAGTTCTTC. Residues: CASTGAPYNEQFF. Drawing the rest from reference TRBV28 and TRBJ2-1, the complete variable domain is DVKVTQSSRYLVKRTGEKVFLECVQDMDHENMFWYRQDPGLGLRLIYFSYDVKMKEKGDIPEGYSVSREKKERFSLILESASTNQTSMYLCASTGAPYNEQFFGPGTRLTVL.

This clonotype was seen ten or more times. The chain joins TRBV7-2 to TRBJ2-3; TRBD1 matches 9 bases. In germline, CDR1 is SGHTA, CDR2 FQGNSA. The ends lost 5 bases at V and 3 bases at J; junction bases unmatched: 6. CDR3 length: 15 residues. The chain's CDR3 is CASSQQGAGTDTQYF. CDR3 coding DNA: TGTGCCAGCAGCCAACAGGGGGCAGGGACAGATACGCAGTATTTT.

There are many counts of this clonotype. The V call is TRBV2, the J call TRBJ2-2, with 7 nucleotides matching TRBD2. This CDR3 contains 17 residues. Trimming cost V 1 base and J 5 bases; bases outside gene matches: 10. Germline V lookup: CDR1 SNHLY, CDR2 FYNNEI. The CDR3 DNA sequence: TGTGCCAGCAGTGAAGAGGGGAGGGGAGTAGATACCGGGGAGCTGTTTTTT. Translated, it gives CASSEEGRGVDTGELFF.

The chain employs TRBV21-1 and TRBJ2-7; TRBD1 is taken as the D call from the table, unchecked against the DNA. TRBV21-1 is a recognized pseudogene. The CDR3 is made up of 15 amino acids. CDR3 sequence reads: CASSKEGRGRYEQYF. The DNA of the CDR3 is TGTGCCAGCAGCAAAGAGGGCAGGGGCCGCTACGAGCAGTACTTC.

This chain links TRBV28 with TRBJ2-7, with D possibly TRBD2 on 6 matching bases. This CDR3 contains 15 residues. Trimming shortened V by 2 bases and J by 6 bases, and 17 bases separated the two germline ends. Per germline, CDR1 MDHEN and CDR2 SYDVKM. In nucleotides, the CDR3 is TGTGCCAGCAGTTTAAGGGCGGGATGGAGTCGCGAGCAGTACTTC. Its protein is CASSLRAGWSREQYF. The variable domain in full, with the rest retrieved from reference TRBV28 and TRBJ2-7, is DVKVTQSSRYLVKRTGEKVFLECVQDMDHENMFWYRQDPGLGLRLIYFSYDVKMKEKGDIPEGYSVSREKKERFSLILESASTNQTSMYLCASSLRAGWSREQYFGPGTRLTVT.

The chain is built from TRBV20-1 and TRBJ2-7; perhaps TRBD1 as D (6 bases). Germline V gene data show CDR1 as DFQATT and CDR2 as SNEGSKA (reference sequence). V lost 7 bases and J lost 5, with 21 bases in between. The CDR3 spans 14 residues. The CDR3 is CSGVRIGTTDEQYF. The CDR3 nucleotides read TGCAGTGGGGTCAGAATCGGGACAACCGACGAGCAGTACTTC.

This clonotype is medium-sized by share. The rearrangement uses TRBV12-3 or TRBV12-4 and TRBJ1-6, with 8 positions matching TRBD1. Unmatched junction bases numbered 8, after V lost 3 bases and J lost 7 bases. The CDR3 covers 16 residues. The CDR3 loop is CASSLEADRANSPLHF. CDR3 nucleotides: TGTGCCAGCAGTTTGGAGGCGGACAGGGCGAATTCACCCCTCCACTTT.

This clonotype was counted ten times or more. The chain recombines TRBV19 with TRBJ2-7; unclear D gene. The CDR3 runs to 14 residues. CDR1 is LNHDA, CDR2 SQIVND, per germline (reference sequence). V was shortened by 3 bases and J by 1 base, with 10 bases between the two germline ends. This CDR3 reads CASSMQVGSYEQYF. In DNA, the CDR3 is TGTGCCAGTAGTATGCAGGTTGGGTCCTACGAGCAGTACTTC.

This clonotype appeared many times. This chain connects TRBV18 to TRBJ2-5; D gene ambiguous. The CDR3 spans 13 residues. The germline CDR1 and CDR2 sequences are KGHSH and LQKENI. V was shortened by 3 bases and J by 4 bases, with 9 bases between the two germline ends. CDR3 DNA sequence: TGTGCCAGCTCACCGGATCGGAGAGAGACCCAGTACTTC. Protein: CASSPDRRETQYF. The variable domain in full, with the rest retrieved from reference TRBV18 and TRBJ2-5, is NAGVMQNPRHLVRRRGQEARLRCSPMKGHSHVYWYRQLPEEGLKFMVYLQKENIIDESGMPKERFSAEFPKEGPSILRIQQVVRGDSAAYFCASSPDRRETQYFGPGTRLLVL.

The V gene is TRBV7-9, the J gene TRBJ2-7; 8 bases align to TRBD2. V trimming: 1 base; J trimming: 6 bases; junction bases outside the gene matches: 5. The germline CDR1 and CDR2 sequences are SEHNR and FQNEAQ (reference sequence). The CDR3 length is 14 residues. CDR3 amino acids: CASSLDRAGAEQYF. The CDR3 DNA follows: TGTGCCAGCAGCTTAGATCGAGCGGGAGCCGAGCAGTACTTC.

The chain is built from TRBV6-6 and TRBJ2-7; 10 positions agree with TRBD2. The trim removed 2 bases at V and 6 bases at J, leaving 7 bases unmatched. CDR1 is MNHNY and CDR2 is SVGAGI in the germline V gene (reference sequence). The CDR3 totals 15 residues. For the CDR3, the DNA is TGTGCCAGCAGTTACAGCGGGAGGGCAGCAAGCGAGCAGTACTTC. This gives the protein CASSYSGRAASEQYF.

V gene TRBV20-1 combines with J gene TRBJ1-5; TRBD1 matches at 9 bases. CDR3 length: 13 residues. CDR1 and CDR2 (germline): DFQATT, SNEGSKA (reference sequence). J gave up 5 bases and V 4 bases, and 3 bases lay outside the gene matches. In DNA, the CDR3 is TGCAGTGCTAAAGGACAGGGGCATCAGCCCCAGCATTTT. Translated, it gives CSAKGQGHQPQHF.

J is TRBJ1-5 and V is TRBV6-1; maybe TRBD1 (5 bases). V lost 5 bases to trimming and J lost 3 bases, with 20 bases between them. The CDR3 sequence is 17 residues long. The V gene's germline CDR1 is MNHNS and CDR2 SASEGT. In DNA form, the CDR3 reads TGTGCCAGCAGTAGGGATAGACGAGGGGCTAACAATCAGCCCCAGCATTTT. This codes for CASSRDRRGANNQPQHF.

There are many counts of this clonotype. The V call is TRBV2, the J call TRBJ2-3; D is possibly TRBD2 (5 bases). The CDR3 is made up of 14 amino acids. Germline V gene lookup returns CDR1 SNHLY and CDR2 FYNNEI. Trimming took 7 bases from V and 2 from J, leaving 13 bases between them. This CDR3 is CASMVERTTDTQYF. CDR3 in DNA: TGTGCCAGCATGGTGGAGCGGACCACAGATACGCAGTATTTT.

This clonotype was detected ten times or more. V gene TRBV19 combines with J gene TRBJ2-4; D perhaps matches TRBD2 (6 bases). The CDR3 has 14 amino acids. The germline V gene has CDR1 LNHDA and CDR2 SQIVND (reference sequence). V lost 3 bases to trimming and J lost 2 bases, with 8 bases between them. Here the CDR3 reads CASSIGGTKNIQYF. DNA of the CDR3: TGTGCCAGTAGTATTGGAGGGACCAAAAACATTCAGTACTTC.